Following are 26 T cell receptor beta chains from one sample sequenced in a study of tumor-infiltrating lymphocytes in primary liver carcinoma. From roughly 20-30 mg of unsorted bulk tissue, DNA and RNA were co-extracted together. The investigators made TCR beta cDNA from approximately 0.5 ug total RNA, using a constant-region primer. ARM-PCR was slightly modified, and three nested multiplex PCR rounds with it gave rise to the TCR beta libraries. Use of TRBV1-TRBV30 forward primers with a C-beta reverse primer characterized the first two PCR rounds, which lasted 10 cycles each. One entry per CDR3 protein, called by TCRdb with MiXCR from the multiplex PCR reads. The sample includes 100,000 to 150,000 distinct CDR3 sequences, roughly 69% of them seen just once. Material for sequencing was liver tumor tissue from sampling region 1. Subset: tumor region T1, superior pole. The receptors originated from a woman aged 55-69 years with primary liver carcinoma and hepatitis B virus infection.

The chain combines TRBV7-8 with TRBJ2-3, with D perhaps matching TRBD2 (5 bases). Germline CDR1 SGHVS, CDR2 FQNEAQ. The CDR3 has 14 amino acids. V was cut by 5 bases and J by 7 bases, with 16 bases left in between. CDR3 residues: CASSQSLGVNTQYF. The DNA for the CDR3 is TGTGCCAGCAGCCAATCACTCGGGGTAAATACGCAGTATTTT. The full variable domain, rest sourced from reference TRBV7-8 and TRBJ2-3, is GAGVSQSPRYKVAKRGQDVALRCDPISGHVSLFWYQQALGQGPEFLTYFQNEAQLDKSGLPSDRFFAERPEGSVSTLKIQRTQQEDSAVYLCASSQSLGVNTQYFGPGTRLTVL.

The V call is TRBV11-2, the J call TRBJ2-7; 11 positions agree with TRBD2. CDR1 and CDR2 (germline): SGHAT, FQNNGV. CDR3 length: 15 residues. V lost 0 bases to trimming and J lost 6 bases; unmatched junction nucleotides: 4. CDR3 residues: CASSLDSSGRIEQYF. Written as DNA, the CDR3 is TGTGCCAGCAGCTTAGATTCTAGCGGGAGGATCGAGCAGTACTTC.

About this clonotype itself: An end of the junction differs from the germline gene, which may be a read error. The chain uses TRBV7-9 and TRBJ2-5; no definite D call. Judging by the DNA end, TRBJ2-7 fits better; the J call may be wrong. Germline lookup yields CDR1 SEHNR and CDR2 FQNEAQ (reference sequence). The CDR3 has 13 amino acids. CDR3 DNA sequence: TGTGCCAGCAACTTAAGCCAACCCCGCGAGCAGTACTTC. Protein sequence: CASNLSQPREQYF.

Concerning this clonotype itself: A much larger clone lies one base from this, so it may be a read error. The V call is TRBV5-4, the J call TRBJ2-3; the match to TRBD1 covers 7 bases. Germline V CDR1 and CDR2: SGHNT, YYREEE (reference sequence). There are 14 residues in the CDR3. Trimming took 4 bases from V and 5 from J; bases not matched to a gene: 7. The CDR3 reads CASSEDRRIDTQYF. Written as DNA, the CDR3 is TGTGCCAGCAGCGAGGACAGGAGAATAGATACGCAGTATTTT.

As regards this clonotype: A much larger clone is a single base away; this may be a read error. The chain carries TRBV7-9 and TRBJ1-1, with D unresolved. The CDR3 has 14 residues. Germline lookup yields CDR1 SEHNR and CDR2 FQNEAQ (reference sequence). CDR3 sequence (DNA): TGTACCAGCAGCCGCCCAGTGGTGAACACTGAAGCTTTCTTT. Translation gives CTSSRPVVNTEAFF.

As regards this clonotype: This may come from a read error, since a much larger clone is one base off. This CDR3 fails to terminate in the conserved phenylalanine or tryptophan, so it likely reflects a read error. This chain uses TRBV13 with TRBJ1-6; no firm D call. From germline, CDR1 is PRHDT and CDR2 FYEKMQ (reference sequence). This CDR3 spans 14 amino acids. V lost 2 bases and J 7 bases, leaving 9 bases between the germline ends. The DNA of the CDR3 is TGTGCCAGCAGCTTAAAAGTCGGGAATTCACCCCTCCACCTT. It yields the protein CASSLKVGNSPLHL.

Concerning this clonotype: One end of the junction does not line up with germline, which may come from a read error. The chain uses TRBV11-3 and TRBJ1-2, with D unclear. The CDR3 consists of 13 residues. Germline CDR1 reads SGHNT; CDR2 reads YENEEA. The CDR3 loop is CASSPGNAGGYTF. The CDR3 nucleotides read TGTGCCAGCAGCCCCGGCAATGCGGGAGGCTACACTTTC.

A word on this clonotype: Since a much larger clone is just one base distant, this may be a read error. The chain combines TRBV4-2 with TRBJ1-2, with D perhaps matching TRBD1 (5 bases). This CDR3 spans 14 amino acids. Germline V CDR1 and CDR2: LGHNA, YNFKEQ. The DNA of the CDR3 is TGTGCCATCAGCCAAGGGGTAGGCAACTATGGCTACACCTTC. It translates to CAISQGVGNYGYTF.

The chain links TRBV5-4 to TRBJ2-7, with D possibly matching TRBD2 (6 bases). CDR1 SGHNT and CDR2 YYREEE come from the germline V gene (reference sequence). There are 14 residues in the CDR3. The V end lost 2 bases, the J end lost 3 bases, and 12 bases lay between the germline ends. The DNA of the CDR3 is TGTGCCAGCAGCTTATACGGGAGAGTCTACGAGCAGTACTTC. Translation gives CASSLYGRVYEQYF.

Ten or more counts support this clonotype. V gene TRBV12-3 or TRBV12-4 combines with J gene TRBJ1-5; no clear D. This CDR3 is 13 amino acids long. The V and J ends lost 6 bases and 3 bases respectively, with 9 bases between them. This CDR3 reads CASRDGFNQPQHF. CDR3 bases: TGTGCCAGCAGGGACGGCTTCAATCAGCCCCAGCATTTT.

For the CDR3, the DNA is TGCGCCAGCAGCTTACGGACAGATAAAATCTACGAGCAGTACTTC. As protein: CASSLRTDKIYEQYF. This chain connects TRBV5-1 to TRBJ2-7, with D tentatively TRBD1 (6 bases). Trimming stripped 2 bases from V and 3 bases from J, with 15 bases between. The CDR3 runs to 15 residues. The germline gives CDR1 SGHRS, CDR2 YFSETQ.

The chain combines TRBV28 with TRBJ2-4; D not certain. Trimming took 5 bases from V and 5 from J, leaving 13 bases between them. CDR3 length: 14 amino acids. In germline, CDR1 is MDHEN, CDR2 SYDVKM. This CDR3 is CASSPGYGENIQYF. CDR3 sequence (DNA): TGTGCCAGCAGTCCGGGTTACGGCGAAAACATTCAGTACTTC.

Many counts were recorded for this clonotype. CDR3 nucleotide sequence: TGTGCCTACGGGGCAAAGGGTCCAGATACGCAGTATTTT. Its translation is CAYGAKGPDTQYF. The chain combines TRBV28 with TRBJ2-3, with D possibly called TRBD1 or TRBD2 (5 bases each). V lost 11 bases and J lost 4, with 16 bases in between. In germline, CDR1 is MDHEN, CDR2 SYDVKM. This CDR3 region has 13 residues.

A remark on this clonotype: A much larger clone is a single base away; this may be a read error. The chain is built from TRBV6-5 and TRBJ2-7, with D unclear. Germline CDR1 and CDR2: MNHEY and SVGAGI. The CDR3 loop spans 14 amino acids. The CDR3 coding sequence is TGTGACAGCAGTTACGGAGCAGAAGCCTACGAGCAGTACTTC. Protein product: CDSSYGAEAYEQYF.

A word on this clonotype: A read error may produce the germline difference seen at one junction end. V and J are TRBV9 and TRBJ2-7, with D possibly being TRBD2 (7 bases). The CDR3 is 15 amino acids. Germline V lookup: CDR1 SGDLS, CDR2 YYNGEE. CDR3 amino acids: CPSSVDGGLTYEQYF. The CDR3 DNA follows: TGTCCCAGCAGCGTAGACGGGGGGCTTACGTACGAGCAGTACTTC. Supplemented by reference TRBV9 and TRBJ2-7, the full variable domain reads DSGVTQTPKHLITATGQRVTLRCSPRSGDLSVYWYQQSLDQGLQFLIQYYNGEERAKGNILERFSAQQFPDLHSELNLSSLELGDSALYFCPSSVDGGLTYEQYFGPGTRLTVT.

To note about this clonotype: This CDR3 fails to terminate in the conserved phenylalanine or tryptophan, so it likely reflects a read error. The limits of the CDR3 on the DNA are not certain, so only TCRdb's listed CDR3 is given. The J gene is TRBJ2-2, the V gene TRBV11-2; TRBD1 is the table's D call, not checked against the DNA. Ends included, the CDR3 has 14 residues. The V gene's germline CDR1 is SGHAT and CDR2 FQNNGV. CDR3: CASSPDRVAGEQFL.

Worth noting for this clonotype: At one end, the junction sequence differs from germline, possibly due to a read error. The chain has TRBV11-2 and TRBJ2-6, with a weak D call TRBD2 (6 bases). CDR1 is SGHAT, CDR2 FQNNGV, per germline. The CDR3 consists of 16 residues. The CDR3 region has the DNA TGTGCCAGCAGCCTCCGAGGGACTTCAGGGACCAACGTCCCGACTTTC. It codes for CASSLRGTSGTNVPTF.

The chain is built from TRBV7-9 and TRBJ2-1; 11 bases align to TRBD2. Per the germline V gene, CDR1 is SEHNR and CDR2 is FQNEAQ (reference sequence). V lost 5 bases to trimming and J lost 5 bases; unmatched junction nucleotides: 2. The CDR3 spans 14 residues. The CDR3 loop is CASSGTSGNNEQFF. The CDR3 nucleotides are TGTGCCAGCAGCGGGACTAGCGGTAACAATGAGCAGTTCTTC.

There are a few counts of this clonotype. One end of the junction is discordant with germline, which a read error may explain. V gene TRBV29-1 combines with J gene TRBJ2-1; D gene uncertain. This CDR3 comprises 14 residues. Germline V gives CDR1 SQVTM, CDR2 ANQGSEA. This CDR3 reads CNVDKVNSYNEQFF. CDR3 in DNA: TGCAACGTTGACAAGGTAAACTCCTACAATGAGCAGTTCTTC.

Comments on this clonotype: This could be a read error, since a much larger clone is one nucleotide away. The DNA of the CDR3 is TGTGCCAGCGGCCAAGTGGGACAGAAGGGGACCCAGTACTTC. Its protein product is CASGQVGQKGTQYF. The chain recombines TRBV4-2 with TRBJ2-5; 7 bases align to TRBD1. The CDR3 runs 14 residues. The germline V gene encodes CDR1 LGHNA and CDR2 YNFKEQ.

This clonotype was detected many times. The rearrangement links TRBV11-2 to TRBJ2-7; D might be TRBD1 (5 bases). V was clipped by 2 bases and J by 1 base, with 9 bases between them. Germline V gives CDR1 SGHAT, CDR2 FQNNGV. The CDR3 length is 14 residues. CDR3 loop: CASSLWGASYEQYF. The CDR3 DNA follows: TGTGCCAGCAGCTTATGGGGCGCTTCCTACGAGCAGTACTTC.

This clonotype was picked up one time. A junction end diverges from the germline sequence, so it may reflect a read error. The chain carries TRBV11-2 and TRBJ2-2; possibly TRBD2 for D (5 bases). The CDR3 length is 12 residues. The germline gives CDR1 SGHAT, CDR2 FQNNGV. Written as DNA, the CDR3 is TGTGCCAGCTGCTTACTTGTCGGGGAGATGTTTTTT. Amino acids: CASCLLVGEMFF.

As to this clonotype: This may be a read error, as it is one base from a much larger clone. V usage is TRBV29-1 and J usage is TRBJ1-1, with TRBD1 identical over 7 bases. Per germline, CDR1 SQVTM and CDR2 ANQGSEA. Trimming removed 7 bases from V and 4 bases from J; junction bases left unmatched: 6. CDR3 length: 12 amino acids. The DNA of the CDR3 is TGCAGCGGAGAACAGGGGAGCACTGAAGCTTTCTTT. This codes for CSGEQGSTEAFF.

In the case of this clonotype: The junction shows a germline mismatch at one end, possibly a read error. The rearrangement uses TRBV4-2 and TRBJ2-3, with TRBD2 as a possible D gene (5 bases). CDR3 length: 18 residues. Germline loops: CDR1 LGHNA, CDR2 YNFKEQ. The CDR3 loop reads CVSSQLWRVFCPTDTQYF. For the CDR3, the DNA is TGTGTCAGCAGCCAGCTCTGGCGGGTCTTCTGCCCTACAGATACGCAGTATTTT.

In its sample, this clonotype was seen once. Given the absence of the conserved phenylalanine or tryptophan at the CDR3 end, a read error is likely. The CDR3 here is CATSDIYYGYTI. DNA of the CDR3: TGTGCCACCAGTGATATTTACTATGGCTACACCATC. The chain recombines TRBV24-1 with TRBJ1-2; unclear D gene. This CDR3 is built from 12 residues. The ends were cut back, 3 bases at V and 3 bases at J, with 4 bases in the middle. Germline loops: CDR1 KGHDR, CDR2 SFDVKD.

This clonotype was found many times. The gene calls are TRBV12-5 and TRBJ2-7, with 12 nucleotides matching TRBD2. Germline V gives CDR1 LGHNT, CDR2 FRNRAP. The ends lost 6 bases at V and 6 bases at J; junction bases unmatched: 6. The CDR3 has 14 amino acids. The chain's CDR3 is CASGRGLAGSEQYF. CDR3 coding DNA: TGTGCTAGTGGCCGCGGACTAGCGGGAAGCGAGCAGTACTTC.